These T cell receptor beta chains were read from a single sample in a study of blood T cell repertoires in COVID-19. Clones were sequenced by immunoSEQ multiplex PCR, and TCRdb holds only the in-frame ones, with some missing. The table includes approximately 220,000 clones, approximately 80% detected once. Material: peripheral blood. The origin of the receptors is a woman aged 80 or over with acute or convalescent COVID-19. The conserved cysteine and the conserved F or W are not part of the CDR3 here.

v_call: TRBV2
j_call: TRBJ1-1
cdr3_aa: ASSRAGSVNTEAF

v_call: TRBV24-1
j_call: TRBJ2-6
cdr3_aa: ASQGSPAESGANVLT

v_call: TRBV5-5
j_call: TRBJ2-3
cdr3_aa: ASSLLLAGGTDTQY

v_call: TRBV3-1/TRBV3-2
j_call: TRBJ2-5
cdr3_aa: ASSPSGGAAETQY

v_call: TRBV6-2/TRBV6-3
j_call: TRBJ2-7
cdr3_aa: ASSTLAGVRGEQY

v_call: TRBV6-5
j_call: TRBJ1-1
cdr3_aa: ASKSGGLNTEAF

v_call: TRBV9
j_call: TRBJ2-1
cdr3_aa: ASSQGGGISYNEQF

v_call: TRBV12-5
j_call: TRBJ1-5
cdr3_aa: ASGLVLGTDLGGIRQPQH

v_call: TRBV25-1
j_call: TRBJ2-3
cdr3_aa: ASSSQGTDTQY

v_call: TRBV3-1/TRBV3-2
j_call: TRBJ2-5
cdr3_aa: ASSPGTSGNIPWETQY

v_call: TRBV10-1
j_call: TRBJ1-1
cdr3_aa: ASSPNQQGCMNTEAF

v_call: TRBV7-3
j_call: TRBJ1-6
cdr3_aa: ASSRQGNSPLH

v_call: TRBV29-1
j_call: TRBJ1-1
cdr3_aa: SAHRGMRTEAF

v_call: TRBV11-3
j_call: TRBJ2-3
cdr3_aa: ASSFNRGRDTDTQY